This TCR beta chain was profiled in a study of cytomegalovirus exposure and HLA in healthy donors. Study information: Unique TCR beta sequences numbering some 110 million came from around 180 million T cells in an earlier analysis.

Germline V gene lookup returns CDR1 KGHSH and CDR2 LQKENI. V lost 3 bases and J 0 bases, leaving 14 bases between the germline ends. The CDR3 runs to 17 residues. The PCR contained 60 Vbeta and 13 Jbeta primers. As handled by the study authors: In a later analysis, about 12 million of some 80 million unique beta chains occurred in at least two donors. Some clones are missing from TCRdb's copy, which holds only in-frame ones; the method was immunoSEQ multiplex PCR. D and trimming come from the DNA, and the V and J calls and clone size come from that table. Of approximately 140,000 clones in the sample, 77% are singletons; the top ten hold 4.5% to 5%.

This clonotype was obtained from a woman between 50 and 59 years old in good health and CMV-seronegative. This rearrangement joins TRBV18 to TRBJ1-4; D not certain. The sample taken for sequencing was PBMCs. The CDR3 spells CASSPFLSGTTNEKLFF. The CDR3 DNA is TGTGCCAGCTCACCCTTTCTTTCGGGAACAACTAATGAAAAACTGTTTTTT.